This TCR beta chain was captured in a study of lymphopenia after photon versus proton radiotherapy. Findings and caveats of the study: After lymphocyte nadir, photon-treated repertoires showed oligoclonal expansion, especially CD8+ Temra. Relative stability marked proton patients; photon patients lost diversity and naive cells. Authors raise, but do not show, better survival with proton therapy.

About this clone: Its target is unknown.

The assay was immunoSEQ multiplex PCR, and TCRdb's table has in-frame clones only and misses some. The table has 150,000 to 200,000 clones, approximately 86% seen once. The germline V gene has CDR1 MNHNY and CDR2 SVGAGI (reference sequence). The CDR3 spans 15 residues. V dropped 0 bases and J dropped 6 bases, with 14 bases sitting between them. This clonotype was obtained from a man aged 45-60 years with gastric cancer. Sequencing used peripheral blood, obtained from a patient treated with photon-based radiotherapy. V gene TRBV6-6 combines with J gene TRBJ1-1; D is perhaps TRBD1 (6 bases). The CDR3: CASSYSVGGSAEAFF. The CDR3 region has the DNA TGTGCCAGCAGTTACTCGGTAGGGGGGTCGGCTGAAGCTTTCTTT.